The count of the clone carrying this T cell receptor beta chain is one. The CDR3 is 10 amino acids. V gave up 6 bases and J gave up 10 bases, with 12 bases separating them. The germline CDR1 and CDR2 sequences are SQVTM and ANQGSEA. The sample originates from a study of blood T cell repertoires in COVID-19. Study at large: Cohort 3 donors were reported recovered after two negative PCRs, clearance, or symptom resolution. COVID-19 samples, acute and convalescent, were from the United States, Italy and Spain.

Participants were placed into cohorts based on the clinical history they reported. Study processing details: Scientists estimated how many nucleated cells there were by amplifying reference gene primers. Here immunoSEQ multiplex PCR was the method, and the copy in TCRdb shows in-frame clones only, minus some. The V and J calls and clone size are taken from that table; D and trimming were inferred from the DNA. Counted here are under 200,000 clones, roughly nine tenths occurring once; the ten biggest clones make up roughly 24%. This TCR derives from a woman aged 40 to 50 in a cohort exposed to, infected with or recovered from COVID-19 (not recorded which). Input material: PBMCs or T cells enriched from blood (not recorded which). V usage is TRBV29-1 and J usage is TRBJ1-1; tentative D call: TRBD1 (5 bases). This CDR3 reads CSVTELGAFF. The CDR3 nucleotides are TGCAGCGTGACAGAGCTCGGAGCTTTCTTT.